Listed below are T cell receptor beta chains from one sample, sequenced in a study of cytomegalovirus exposure and HLA in healthy donors. Profiling relied on immunoSEQ multiplex PCR, and the TCRdb table lists in-frame clones only, not all of them. The sample has nearly 65,000 clones; almost 75% are singletons. Sequencing used PBMCs. The source of these receptors is a man aged 50 or older in good health and CMV-seronegative. CDR3s leave out the opening cysteine and the closing phenylalanine or tryptophan. Fields, in order: V gene, J gene, CDR3 protein.

>TRBV18|TRBJ2-2
ASSPPYTGSTGELF
>TRBV19|TRBJ1-3
ASSRTGPGNTIY
>TRBV28|TRBJ2-3
ASSLMRGGTDTQY
>TRBV30|TRBJ1-5
AWSGGARDNQPQH
>TRBV4-2|TRBJ1-5
ASSQGAQGNQPQH
>TRBV2|TRBJ1-4
ASSGYWNEKLF
>TRBV4-2|TRBJ2-3
ASSPDRGTDTQY
>TRBV6-5|TRBJ1-2
ASSYSGQGADGYT
>TRBV9|TRBJ1-3
ASSVDQGARRNTIY
>TRBV4-1|TRBJ1-2
ASSLRGGYT
>TRBV6-1|TRBJ1-4
ATHSGLRREKLF
>TRBV11-2|TRBJ1-1
AIDWGLNTEAF
>TRBV19|TRBJ2-1
ASRTSGGRNEQF
>TRBV27|TRBJ1-5
ASSPQVSNQPQH
>TRBV5-1|TRBJ2-2
ASGGLTGELF
>TRBV25-1|TRBJ1-6
ASSHRGGSPLH
>TRBV7-7|TRBJ2-7
ASSSDRAGGEQY
>TRBV5-6|TRBJ2-1
ASSSTTGVNEQF
>TRBV28|TRBJ2-4
ASSPPTGGKNIQY
>TRBV9|TRBJ1-5
ASSVGGKQPQH
>TRBV5-1|TRBJ1-1
ASSLWGQGVNTEAF
>TRBV6-1|TRBJ1-2
ASSPPGASKHT
>TRBV5-1|TRBJ1-1
ASSFGTGNTEAF
>TRBV2|TRBJ2-5
ASSLVSGGKETQY
>TRBV9|TRBJ2-3
ASGGSTDTQY
>TRBV10-3|TRBJ2-7
AIRVTSRGYEQY
>TRBV9|TRBJ1-6
ASSLGQDSPLH
>TRBV10-1|TRBJ2-7
ASSERFGQGGYEQY
>TRBV10-1|TRBJ2-3
ASSELRGGTQY
>TRBV6-6|TRBJ1-2
ASLWGGVYGYT
>TRBV5-1|TRBJ1-2
ASSLSSLSGYT